This T cell receptor beta chain was recovered during a study of blood T cells in healthy people across ages (dated by TCRdb to about 2015). Study-wide context: In model experiments, template switching captured roughly one uniquely barcoded TCR beta cDNA molecule for every two T cells. The study measured age-related changes in TCR beta repertoire diversity using deep sequencing normalized with unique cDNA molecular identifiers. The donors were split into four age groups: young (average about 16 years), middle-aged (roughly 39), aged (more than 60) and long-lived (82). To avoid experimental bias, donors of different ages were spread randomly across the sequencing lanes. Using the same blood draw, the study looked at two additional independent replicas of 1 million unique cDNA reads for two donors, one aged 18 to 30 and the other aged 80 or older.

Library preparation was by 5' RACE. Sequencing used an Illumina HiSeq 2500. A second PCR of 7 to 11 cycles was performed with a sample-barcoded 5' primer and a J-beta primer mix. A unique molecular identifier was introduced onto each TCR beta cDNA molecule by a template-switch 5' adaptor carrying 12 random nucleotides. Each sample yielded at least 3 million CDR3-containing paired-end reads. All of the RNA was converted into first-strand cDNA using the Mint cDNA synthesis kit, with a TRBC-specific oligonucleotide serving as the primer. After uracil-DNA glycosylase treatment, a first 18-cycle PCR used universal primers M1SS and BC2_uni_R on all cDNA. Per the authors' processing: For normalization, 1 million high-quality reads, each with a distinct molecular identifier, were randomly selected from each sample. Reads sharing molecular identifiers were discarded rather than binned into consensus sequences. MiTCR, set to a Q25 quality threshold and the strictest error-elimination algorithm, was used for CDR3 identification, clonotype clustering and error correction. A nonparametric unseen species model with Euler transformation was used to estimate a lower bound on total TCR beta diversity. TCRdb took the public reads, trimmed them with fastp at Q25, ran MiXCR for clone calling and kept in-frame beta chains. Rows are unified per CDR3 protein, each entry keeping the most common DNA and genes. The V and J calls reflect TCRdb's pipeline rather than the authors' work. Counted in this sample were roughly 700,000 distinct CDR3 sequences; roughly 49% of them appeared once. The ten most abundant clones make up around a third of the sample.

Systemically healthy Caucasian individuals from Russia, 39 in total and aged about 6 to 95 years, were included as donors. Each donor gave 9 to 10 milliliters of peripheral blood, collected into EDTA-treated Vacutainer tubes. Ficoll-Paque density-gradient centrifugation was used to isolate PBMCs, with at least 6.5 million per sample. Trizol reagent was used to extract total RNA from PBMCs, with at least 6 micrograms per sample. For every donor, an aliquot of PBMCs went through flow cytometry to measure the percentages of naive CD45RAhigh/CD27high T cells. The CDR3 starts with the cysteine, ends with the phenylalanine, and has 15 residues. Only the CDR3 part of the read is kept: 45 bases, read in frame from the first base. CDR1 and CDR2 were assigned from the germline V gene (reference sequence) as MNHEY and SMNVEV. Broad study findings and their caveats: Observed TCR beta diversity per million T cells fell roughly linearly with age, and a significant reduction was already apparent by age around 40. Observed TCR beta diversity correlated strongly with the percentage of naive T cells measured by flow cytometry. Estimates of total diversity from one million sequenced T cells were regarded as lower bounds and underestimates. Compared with the aged group, the long-lived group had more naive CD4+ T cells, fewer expanded clones and increased TCR diversity, a pattern suggesting age selection. Bulk unsorted PBMC profiling prevented conclusive comparison of naive and antigen-experienced compartments. Because the CMV infection status of the donors was unknown, age-related changes in expanded clonotypes may potentially have been confounded.

This clonotype was counted a few times. Its binding antigen is unknown. Per-base quality was not reported, and no clone a single base away is much larger than it. This sequence originates from a woman aged 60 to 75 in good health. The sequenced sample was blood. The sequence links TRBV27 to TRBJ2-1; no D gene can be assigned with confidence. The J call may not be correct, given that the DNA end is closer to TRBJ2-7. The CDR3 region reads CASSLVNPRYNEQYF. The nucleotide sequence reads as follows: TGTGCCAGCAGTCTCGTAAACCCGAGGTACAATGAGCAGTACTTC.